The 9 T cell receptor beta chains reported below all come from one sample, sequenced in a study of T cell repertoires in cytomegalovirus infection. TCRdb called the reads again in MiXCR, with one record for every CDR3 protein. Of about 160,000 distinct CDR3 sequences in the sample, 15% to 20% were seen once. Sequencing was carried out using CD8+ T cells from PBMCs. The origin of the receptors is a human donor in good health (CMV status not recorded). Some clones in this sample may be carry-over from other donors' samples.

The rearrangement links TRBV11-2 to TRBJ2-1; 7 nucleotides match TRBD2. Losses at the gene ends were 1 base for V and 2 bases for J; bases not matched to a gene: 5. Germline CDR1 reads SGHAT; CDR2 reads FQNNGV. The CDR3 consists of 16 residues. Here the CDR3 reads CASSLGPLAPYNEQFF. The CDR3 nucleotides read TGTGCCAGCAGCTTAGGTCCACTAGCGCCCTACAATGAGCAGTTCTTC.

The rearrangement joins TRBV4-3 to TRBJ2-4; 8 nucleotides match TRBD1. This CDR3 is 15 amino acids long. Germline V gene lookup returns CDR1 LGHNA and CDR2 YSLEER. Germline trimming cut 1 base from V and 6 bases from J; bases unmatched to any gene: 5. Here the CDR3 reads CASSQGQGARNIQYF. DNA for the CDR3: TGCGCCAGCAGCCAAGGGCAGGGGGCGAGAAACATTCAGTACTTC.

The gene calls are TRBV6-2 or TRBV6-3 and TRBJ2-7; D uncertain. V dropped 2 bases and J dropped 4 bases, with 6 bases sitting between them. This CDR3 spans 12 amino acids. Germline CDR1 reads MNHEY; CDR2 reads SVGEGT. CDR3 residues: CASSYGRYEQYF. CDR3 DNA sequence: TGTGCCAGCAGTTACGGCAGGTACGAGCAGTACTTC.

CDR3 coding DNA: TGTGCCATCAGTGAGTCTAAGAGTGAGCAGTTCTTC. It yields the protein CAISESKSEQFF. The chain recombines TRBV10-3 with TRBJ2-1; D unclear. The germline gives CDR1 ENHRY, CDR2 SYGVKD. The CDR3 is made up of 12 amino acids. Trimming took off 0 bases at V and 9 bases at J, with 6 bases between the two ends.

This clonotype was picked up a small number of times. The chain joins TRBV2 to TRBJ2-5; 9 positions match TRBD2. The germline gives CDR1 SNHLY, CDR2 FYNNEI. This CDR3 has 15 amino acids. V gave up 5 bases and J gave up 5 bases; unmatched junction bases: 9. The CDR3 DNA reads TGTGCCAGCAGTCCTCAAGCGGGGGGCATTGAGACCCAGTACTTC. Amino acids: CASSPQAGGIETQYF.

In this sample, this clonotype turned up a few times. The chain joins TRBV12-5 to TRBJ1-2; D gene ambiguous. Germline-derived CDR1 and CDR2 are LGHNT and FRNRAP. V lost 1 base and J lost 6, with 9 bases in between. The CDR3 covers 13 residues. CDR3 region: CASGLAVTHGYTF. The CDR3 region has the DNA TGTGCTAGTGGTTTGGCCGTCACCCATGGCTACACCTTC.

The V and J genes are TRBV7-8 and TRBJ2-3, with 10 bases fitting TRBD2. CDR1 is SGHVS, CDR2 FQNEAQ, per germline. V dropped 4 bases and J dropped 6; count of bases not matched to a gene: 10. This CDR3 contains 16 residues. CDR3 nucleotide sequence: TGTGCCAGCAGCTCCCTTGGTGTACTAGCGGGGGATACGCAGTATTTT. This encodes CASSSLGVLAGDTQYF.

The chain carries TRBV5-1 and TRBJ2-3; D not certain. The CDR3 extends over 14 amino acids. Germline-derived CDR1 and CDR2 are SGHRS and YFSETQ. Trimming took off 3 bases at V and 0 bases at J, with 8 bases between the two ends. CDR3 residues: CASSSERSTDTQYF. CDR3 DNA: TGCGCCAGCAGCTCAGAGCGCAGCACAGATACGCAGTATTTT.

The J gene is TRBJ2-7, the V gene TRBV7-2, with 8 bases that match TRBD2. The V and J ends lost 3 bases and 3 bases, in that order; junction bases with no gene match: 10. This CDR3 contains 16 residues. Per the germline V gene, CDR1 is SGHTA and CDR2 is FQGNSA. CDR3 sequence (DNA): TGTGCCAGCAGCTTCCACCTACGGGGGGGTCTCTACGAGCAGTACTTC. Translation: CASSFHLRGGLYEQYF.